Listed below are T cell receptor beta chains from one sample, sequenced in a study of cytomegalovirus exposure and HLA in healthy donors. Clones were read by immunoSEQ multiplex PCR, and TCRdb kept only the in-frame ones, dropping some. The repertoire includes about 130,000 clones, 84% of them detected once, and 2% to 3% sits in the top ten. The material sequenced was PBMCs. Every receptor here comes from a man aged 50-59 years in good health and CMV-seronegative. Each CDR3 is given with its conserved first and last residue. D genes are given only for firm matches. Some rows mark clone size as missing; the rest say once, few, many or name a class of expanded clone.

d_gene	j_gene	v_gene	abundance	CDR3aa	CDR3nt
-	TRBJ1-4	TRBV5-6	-	CASSLGLDNEKLFF	TGTGCCAGCAGCTTGGGACTGGATAATGAAAAACTGTTTTTT
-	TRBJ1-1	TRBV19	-	CASTLRGGRNTEAFF	TGTGCCAGTACCCTCCGGGGAGGGAGGAACACTGAAGCTTTCTTT
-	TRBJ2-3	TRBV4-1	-	CASSRGFVGSTDTQYF	TGCGCCAGCAGCCGCGGTTTTGTAGGAAGCACAGATACGCAGTATTTT
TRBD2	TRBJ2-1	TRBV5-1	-	CASRAGNEQFF	TGCGCCAGCAGAGCGGGGAATGAGCAGTTCTTC
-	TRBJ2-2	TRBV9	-	CASAPRGAPNTGELFF	TGTGCCAGTGCCCCCCGGGGGGCACCGAACACCGGGGAGCTGTTTTTT
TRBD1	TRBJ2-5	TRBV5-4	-	CASSWDRGRGETQYF	TGTGCCAGCAGCTGGGACAGGGGGCGGGGAGAGACCCAGTACTTC
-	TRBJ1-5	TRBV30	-	CAWSERSGSLYSNQPQHF	TGTGCCTGGAGTGAAAGAAGCGGCAGCCTATATAGCAATCAGCCCCAGCATTTT
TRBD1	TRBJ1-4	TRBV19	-	CASSIRGPRNEKLFF	TGTGCCAGTAGTATAAGGGGGCCACGGAATGAAAAACTGTTTTTT
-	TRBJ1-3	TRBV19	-	CAPNPISVPVVLLGHSGNTIYF	-
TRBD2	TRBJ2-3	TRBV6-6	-	CASSYPPGLGPDTQYF	TGTGCCAGCAGTTACCCACCGGGACTAGGCCCAGATACGCAGTATTTT
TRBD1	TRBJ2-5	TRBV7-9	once	CASSSGGTGPQETQYF	TGTGCCAGCAGCTCCGGAGGGACAGGACCACAAGAGACCCAGTACTTC
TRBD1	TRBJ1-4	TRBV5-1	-	CASSPSTGTDEKLFF	TGCGCCAGCAGCCCTTCAACCGGGACAGATGAAAAACTGTTTTTT
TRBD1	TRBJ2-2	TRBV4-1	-	CASSQEIGQGVGLFF	TGCGCCAGCAGCCAAGAGATAGGACAGGGAGTCGGGCTGTTTTTT
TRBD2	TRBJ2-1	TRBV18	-	CASSPWGTSGGNEQFF	TGTGCCAGCTCACCGTGGGGGACTAGCGGGGGCAATGAGCAGTTCTTC
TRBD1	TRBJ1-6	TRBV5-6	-	CASSFLGQGENSPLHF	TGTGCCAGCAGCTTCTTGGGACAGGGTGAGAATTCACCCCTCCACTTT
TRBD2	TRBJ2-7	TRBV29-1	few	CSAGGGAGYEQYF	TGCAGCGCTGGGGGAGGGGCCGGATACGAGCAGTACTTC
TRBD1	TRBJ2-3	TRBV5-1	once	CASSLEGQGDTDTQYF	TGCGCCAGCAGCTTGGAGGGACAGGGAGACACAGATACGCAGTATTTT
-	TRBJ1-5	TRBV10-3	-	CAISESDYSQPQHF	TGTGCCATCAGTGAATCAGACTATAGTCAGCCCCAGCATTTT
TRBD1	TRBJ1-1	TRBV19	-	CASDTGGIRAFF	TGTGCCAGTGACACAGGGGGCATAAGAGCTTTCTTT
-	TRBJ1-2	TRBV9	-	CASSGWQGLGWGYTF	TGTGCCAGCAGCGGGTGGCAGGGCTTAGGGTGGGGCTACACCTTC